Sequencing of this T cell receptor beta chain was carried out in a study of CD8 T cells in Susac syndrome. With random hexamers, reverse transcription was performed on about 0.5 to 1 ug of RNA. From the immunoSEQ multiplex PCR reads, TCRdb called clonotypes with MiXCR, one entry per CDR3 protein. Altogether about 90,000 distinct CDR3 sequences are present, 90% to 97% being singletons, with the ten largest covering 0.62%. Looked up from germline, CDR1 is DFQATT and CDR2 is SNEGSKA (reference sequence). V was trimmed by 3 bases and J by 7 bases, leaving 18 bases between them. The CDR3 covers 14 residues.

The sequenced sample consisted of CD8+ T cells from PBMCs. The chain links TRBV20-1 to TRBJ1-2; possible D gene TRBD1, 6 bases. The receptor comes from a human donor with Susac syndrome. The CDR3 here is CSASSPGGRGGYTF. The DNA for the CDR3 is TGCAGTGCTAGCTCTCCCGGGGGGCGGGGTGGCTACACCTTC.